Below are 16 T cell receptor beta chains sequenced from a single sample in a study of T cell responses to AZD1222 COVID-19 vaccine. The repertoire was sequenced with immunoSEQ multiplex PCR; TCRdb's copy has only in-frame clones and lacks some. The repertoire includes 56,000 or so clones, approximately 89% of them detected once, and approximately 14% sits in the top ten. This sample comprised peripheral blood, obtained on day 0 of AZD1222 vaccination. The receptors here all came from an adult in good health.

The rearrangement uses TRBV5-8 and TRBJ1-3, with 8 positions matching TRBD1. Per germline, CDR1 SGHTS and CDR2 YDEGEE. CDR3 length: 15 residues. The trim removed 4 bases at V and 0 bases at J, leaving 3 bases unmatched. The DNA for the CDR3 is TGTGCCAGCAGCCGGGGACAGGTCTCTGGAAACACCATATATTTT. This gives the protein CASSRGQVSGNTIYF.

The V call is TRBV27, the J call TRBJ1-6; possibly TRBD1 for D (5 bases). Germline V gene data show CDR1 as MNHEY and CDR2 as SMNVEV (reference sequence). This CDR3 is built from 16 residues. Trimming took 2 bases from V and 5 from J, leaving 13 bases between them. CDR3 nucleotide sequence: TGTGCCAGCAGTTTACCCCGAAGAGGGGATAATTCACCCCTCCACTTT. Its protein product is CASSLPRRGDNSPLHF.

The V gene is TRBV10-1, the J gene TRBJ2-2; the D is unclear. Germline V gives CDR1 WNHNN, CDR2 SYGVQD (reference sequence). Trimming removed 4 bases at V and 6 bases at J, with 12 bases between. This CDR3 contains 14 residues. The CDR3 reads CASSGSVLAGELFF. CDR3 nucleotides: TGCGCCAGCAGTGGGAGCGTTTTAGCCGGGGAGCTGTTTTTT.

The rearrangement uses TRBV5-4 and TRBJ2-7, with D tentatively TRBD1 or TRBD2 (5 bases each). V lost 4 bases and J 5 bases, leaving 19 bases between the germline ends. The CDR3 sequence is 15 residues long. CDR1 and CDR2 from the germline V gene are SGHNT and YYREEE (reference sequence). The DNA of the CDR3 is TGTGCCAGCAGCCTGGGGGACGGAGACCGCCACGAGCAGTACTTC. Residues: CASSLGDGDRHEQYF.

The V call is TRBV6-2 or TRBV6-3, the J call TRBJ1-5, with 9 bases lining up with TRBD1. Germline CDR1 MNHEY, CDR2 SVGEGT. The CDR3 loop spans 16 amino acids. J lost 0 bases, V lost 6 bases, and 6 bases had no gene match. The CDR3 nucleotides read TGTGCCAGCAGACCTAGGACAGGGGCTAGCAATCAGCCCCAGCATTTT. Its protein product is CASRPRTGASNQPQHF.

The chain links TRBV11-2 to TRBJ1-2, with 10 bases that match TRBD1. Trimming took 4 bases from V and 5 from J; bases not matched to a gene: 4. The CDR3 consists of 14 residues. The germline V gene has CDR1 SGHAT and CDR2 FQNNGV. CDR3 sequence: CASSSGQGTYGYTF. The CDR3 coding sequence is TGTGCCAGCAGCTCGGGACAGGGGACATATGGCTACACCTTC.

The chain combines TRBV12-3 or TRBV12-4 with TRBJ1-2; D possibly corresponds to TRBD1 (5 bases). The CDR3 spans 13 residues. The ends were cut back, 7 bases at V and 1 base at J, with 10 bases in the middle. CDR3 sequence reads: CASMGGYNYGYTF. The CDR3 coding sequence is TGTGCCAGCATGGGGGGATATAACTATGGCTACACCTTC.

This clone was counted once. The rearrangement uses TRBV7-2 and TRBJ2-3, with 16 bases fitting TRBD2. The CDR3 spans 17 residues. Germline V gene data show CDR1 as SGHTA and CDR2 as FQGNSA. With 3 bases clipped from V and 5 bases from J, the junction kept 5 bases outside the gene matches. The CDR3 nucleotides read TGTGCCAGCAGCTTGGGACTAGCGGGAGGGCCAGGAGATACGCAGTATTTT. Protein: CASSLGLAGGPGDTQYF. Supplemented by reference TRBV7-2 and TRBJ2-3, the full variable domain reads GAGVSQSPSNKVTEKGKDVELRCDPISGHTALYWYRQSLGQGLEFLIYFQGNSAPDKSGLPSDRFSAERTGGSVSTLTIQRTQQEDSAVYLCASSLGLAGGPGDTQYFGPGTRLTVL.

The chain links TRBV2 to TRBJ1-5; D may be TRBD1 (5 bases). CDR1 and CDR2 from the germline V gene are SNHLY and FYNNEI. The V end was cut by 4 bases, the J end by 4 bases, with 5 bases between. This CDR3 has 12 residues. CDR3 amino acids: CASSGQNQPQHF. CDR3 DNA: TGTGCCAGCAGTGGACAGAATCAGCCCCAGCATTTT.

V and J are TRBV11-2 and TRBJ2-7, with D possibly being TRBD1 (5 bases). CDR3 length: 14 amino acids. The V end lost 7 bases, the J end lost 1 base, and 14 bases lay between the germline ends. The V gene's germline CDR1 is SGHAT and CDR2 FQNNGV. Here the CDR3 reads CASTTVQESYEQYF. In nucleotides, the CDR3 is TGTGCCAGCACGACAGTACAAGAATCCTACGAGCAGTACTTC.

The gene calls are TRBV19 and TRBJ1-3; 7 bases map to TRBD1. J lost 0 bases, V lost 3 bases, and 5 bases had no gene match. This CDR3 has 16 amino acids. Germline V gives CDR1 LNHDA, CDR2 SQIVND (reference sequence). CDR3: CASSIDAGGSGNTIYF. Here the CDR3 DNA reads TGTGCCAGTAGTATCGACGCAGGGGGCTCTGGAAACACCATATATTTT.

CDR3 nucleotides: TGCGCCAGCAGGTCCGGGACTAGCAACAATGAGCAGTTCTTC. Protein product: CASRSGTSNNEQFF. The V call is TRBV5-1, the J call TRBJ2-1, with 9 bases matching TRBD2. J gave up 5 bases and V 5 bases, and 5 bases lay outside the gene matches. Germline values: CDR1 SGHRS, CDR2 YFSETQ. This CDR3 has 14 residues.

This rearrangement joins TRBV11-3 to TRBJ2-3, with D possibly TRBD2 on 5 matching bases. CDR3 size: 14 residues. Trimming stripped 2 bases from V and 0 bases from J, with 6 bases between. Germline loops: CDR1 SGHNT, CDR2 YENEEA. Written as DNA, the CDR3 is TGTGCCAGCAGCTTATTAGCGAGCACAGATACGCAGTATTTT. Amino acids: CASSLLASTDTQYF.

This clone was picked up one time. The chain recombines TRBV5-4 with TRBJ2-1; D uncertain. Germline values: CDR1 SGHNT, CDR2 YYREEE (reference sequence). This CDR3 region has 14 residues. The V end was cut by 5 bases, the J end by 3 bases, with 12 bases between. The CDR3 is CASRLGLDYNEQFF. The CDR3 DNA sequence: TGTGCCAGCAGATTAGGTCTAGACTACAATGAGCAGTTCTTC.

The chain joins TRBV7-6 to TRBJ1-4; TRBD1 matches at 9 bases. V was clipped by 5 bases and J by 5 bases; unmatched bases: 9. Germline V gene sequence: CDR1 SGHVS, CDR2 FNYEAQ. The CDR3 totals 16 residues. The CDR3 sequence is CASSPNRQGGNEKLFF. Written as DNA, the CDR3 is TGTGCCAGCAGCCCGAACAGACAGGGGGGAAATGAAAAACTGTTTTTT.

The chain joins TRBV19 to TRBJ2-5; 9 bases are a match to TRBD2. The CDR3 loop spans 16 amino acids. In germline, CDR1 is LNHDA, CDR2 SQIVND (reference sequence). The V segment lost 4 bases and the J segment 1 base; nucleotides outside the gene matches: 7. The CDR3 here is CASSKGSGSTQETQYF. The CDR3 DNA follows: TGTGCCAGTAGTAAGGGTAGCGGGAGTACCCAAGAGACCCAGTACTTC.